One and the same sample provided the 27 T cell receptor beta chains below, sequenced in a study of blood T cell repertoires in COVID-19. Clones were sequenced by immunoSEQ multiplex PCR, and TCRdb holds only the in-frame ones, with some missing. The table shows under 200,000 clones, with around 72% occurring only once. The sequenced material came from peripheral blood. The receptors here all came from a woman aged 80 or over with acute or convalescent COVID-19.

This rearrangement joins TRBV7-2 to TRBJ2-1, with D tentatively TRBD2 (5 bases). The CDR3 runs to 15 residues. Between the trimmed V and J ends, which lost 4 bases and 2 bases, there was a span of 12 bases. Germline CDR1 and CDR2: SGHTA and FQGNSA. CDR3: CASSWLAEAYNEQFF. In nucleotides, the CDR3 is TGTGCCAGCAGCTGGCTAGCAGAAGCCTACAATGAGCAGTTCTTC.

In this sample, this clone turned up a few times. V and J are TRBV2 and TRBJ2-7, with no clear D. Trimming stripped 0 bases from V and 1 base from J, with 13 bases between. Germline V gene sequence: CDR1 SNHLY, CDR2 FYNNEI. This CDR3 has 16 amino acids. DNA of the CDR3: TGTGCCAGCAGTGAAGCGGGTAGGAAACTATCCTACGAGCAGTACTTC. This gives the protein CASSEAGRKLSYEQYF.

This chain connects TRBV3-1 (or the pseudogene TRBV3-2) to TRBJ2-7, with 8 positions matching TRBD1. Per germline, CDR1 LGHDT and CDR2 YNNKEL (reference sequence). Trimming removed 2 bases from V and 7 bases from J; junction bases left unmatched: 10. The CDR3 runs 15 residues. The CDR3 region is CASSQSRGLEEEQYF. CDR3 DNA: TGTGCCAGCAGCCAAAGCAGGGGGCTCGAGGAAGAGCAGTACTTC.

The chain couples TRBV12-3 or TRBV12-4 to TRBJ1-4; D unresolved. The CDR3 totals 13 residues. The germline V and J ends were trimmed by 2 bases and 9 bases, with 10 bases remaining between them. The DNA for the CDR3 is TGTGCCAGCAGTTTATACAGAAATAAAAAACTGTTTTTT. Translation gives CASSLYRNKKLFF.

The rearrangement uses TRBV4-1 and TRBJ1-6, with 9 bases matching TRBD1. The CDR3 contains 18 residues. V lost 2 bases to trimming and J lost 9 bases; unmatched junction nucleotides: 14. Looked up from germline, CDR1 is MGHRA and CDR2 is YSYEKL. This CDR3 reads CASSQNYLQGAWVSPLHF. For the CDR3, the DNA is TGCGCCAGCAGCCAAAATTACCTACAGGGGGCTTGGGTTTCACCCCTCCACTTT.

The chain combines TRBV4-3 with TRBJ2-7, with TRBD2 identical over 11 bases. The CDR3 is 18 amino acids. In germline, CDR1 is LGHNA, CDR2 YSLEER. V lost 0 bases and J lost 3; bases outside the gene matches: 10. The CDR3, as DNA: TGCGCCAGCAGCCAAGATCGTCCAACTAGCGGGGGTTACTACGAGCAGTACTTC. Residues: CASSQDRPTSGGYYEQYF.

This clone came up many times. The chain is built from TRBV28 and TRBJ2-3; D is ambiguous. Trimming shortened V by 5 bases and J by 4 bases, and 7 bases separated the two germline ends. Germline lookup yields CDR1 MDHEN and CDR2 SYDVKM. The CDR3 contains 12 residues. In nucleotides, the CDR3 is TGTGCCAGCAGTGATCCAGCAGATACGCAGTATTTT. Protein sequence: CASSDPADTQYF.

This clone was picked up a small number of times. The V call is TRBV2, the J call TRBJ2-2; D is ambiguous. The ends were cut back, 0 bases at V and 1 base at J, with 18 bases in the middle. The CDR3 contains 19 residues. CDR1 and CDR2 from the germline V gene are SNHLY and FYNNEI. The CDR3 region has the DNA TGTGCCAGCAGTGAAGCGCTTCCGCTGGGCCACCTGAACACCGGGGAGCTGTTTTTT. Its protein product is CASSEALPLGHLNTGELFF.

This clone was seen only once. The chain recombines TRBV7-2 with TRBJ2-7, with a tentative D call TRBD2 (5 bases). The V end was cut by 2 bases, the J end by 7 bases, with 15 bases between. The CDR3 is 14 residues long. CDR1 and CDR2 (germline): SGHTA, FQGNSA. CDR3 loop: CASSLRVTGGEQYF. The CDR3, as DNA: TGTGCCAGCAGCTTAAGAGTAACGGGCGGGGAGCAGTACTTC.

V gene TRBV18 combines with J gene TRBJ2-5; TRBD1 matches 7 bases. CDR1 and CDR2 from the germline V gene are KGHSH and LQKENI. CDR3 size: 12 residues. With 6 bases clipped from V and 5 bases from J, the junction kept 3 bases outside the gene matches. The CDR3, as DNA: TGTGCCAGCTCTACCAGGGGGGAGACCCAGTACTTC. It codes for CASSTRGETQYF.

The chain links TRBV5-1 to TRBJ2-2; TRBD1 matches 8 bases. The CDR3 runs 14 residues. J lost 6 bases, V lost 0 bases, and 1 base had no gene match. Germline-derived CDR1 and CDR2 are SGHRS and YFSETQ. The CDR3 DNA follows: TGCGCCAGCAGCTTGGCACAGGGGGCCGGGGAGCTGTTTTTT. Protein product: CASSLAQGAGELFF.

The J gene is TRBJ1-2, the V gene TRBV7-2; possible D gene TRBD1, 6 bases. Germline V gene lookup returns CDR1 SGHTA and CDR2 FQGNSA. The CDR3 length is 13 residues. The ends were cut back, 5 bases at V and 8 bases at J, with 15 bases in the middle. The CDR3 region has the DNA TGTGCCAGCAGCGCATACAGGGACGGGGGCTACACCTTC. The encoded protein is CASSAYRDGGYTF.

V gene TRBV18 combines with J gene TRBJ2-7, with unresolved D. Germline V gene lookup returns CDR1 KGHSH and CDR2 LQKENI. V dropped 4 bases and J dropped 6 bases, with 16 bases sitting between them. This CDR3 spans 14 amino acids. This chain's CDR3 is CASSLGSGTLEQYF. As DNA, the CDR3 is TGTGCCAGCTCACTAGGATCAGGCACCCTCGAGCAGTACTTC. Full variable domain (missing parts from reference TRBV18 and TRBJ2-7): NAGVMQNPRHLVRRRGQEARLRCSPMKGHSHVYWYRQLPEEGLKFMVYLQKENIIDESGMPKERFSAEFPKEGPSILRIQQVVRGDSAAYFCASSLGSGTLEQYFGPGTRLTVT.

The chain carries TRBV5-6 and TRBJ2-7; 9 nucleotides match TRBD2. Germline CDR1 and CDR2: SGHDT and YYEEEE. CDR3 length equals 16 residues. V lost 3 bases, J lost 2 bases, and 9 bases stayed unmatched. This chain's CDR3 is CASSWGWTSVTYEQYF. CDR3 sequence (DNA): TGTGCCAGCAGCTGGGGGTGGACTAGCGTAACCTACGAGCAGTACTTC.

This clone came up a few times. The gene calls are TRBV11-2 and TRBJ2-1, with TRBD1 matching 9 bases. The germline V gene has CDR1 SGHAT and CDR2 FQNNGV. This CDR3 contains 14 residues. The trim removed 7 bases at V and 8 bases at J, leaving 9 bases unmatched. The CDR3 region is CASKVTGGPHEQFF. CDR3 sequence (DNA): TGTGCCAGCAAGGTTACAGGGGGCCCGCATGAGCAGTTCTTC. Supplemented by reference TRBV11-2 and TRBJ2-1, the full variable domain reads EAGVAQSPRYKIIEKRQSVAFWCNPISGHATLYWYQQILGQGPKLLIQFQNNGVVDDSQLPKDRFSAERLKGVDSTLKIQPAKLEDSAVYLCASKVTGGPHEQFFGPGTRLTVL.

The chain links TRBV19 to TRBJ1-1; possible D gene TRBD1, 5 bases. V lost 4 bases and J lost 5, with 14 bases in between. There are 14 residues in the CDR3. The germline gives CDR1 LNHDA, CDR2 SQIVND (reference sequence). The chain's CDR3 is CASSKGRIGTEAFF. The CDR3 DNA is TGTGCCAGTAGTAAGGGGCGTATCGGAACTGAAGCTTTCTTT. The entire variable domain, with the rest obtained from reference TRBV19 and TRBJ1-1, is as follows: DGGITQSPKYLFRKEGQNVTLSCEQNLNHDAMYWYRQDPGQGLRLIYYSQIVNDFQKGDIAEGYSVSREKKESFPLTVTSAQKNPTAFYLCASSKGRIGTEAFFGQGTRLTVV.

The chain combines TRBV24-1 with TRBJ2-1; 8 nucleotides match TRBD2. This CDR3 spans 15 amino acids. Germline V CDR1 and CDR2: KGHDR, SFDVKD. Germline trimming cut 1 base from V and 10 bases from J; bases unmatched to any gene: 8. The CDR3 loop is CATSDLSGSGTEQFF. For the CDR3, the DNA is TGTGCCACCAGTGATTTAAGCGGGAGTGGTACCGAGCAGTTCTTC.

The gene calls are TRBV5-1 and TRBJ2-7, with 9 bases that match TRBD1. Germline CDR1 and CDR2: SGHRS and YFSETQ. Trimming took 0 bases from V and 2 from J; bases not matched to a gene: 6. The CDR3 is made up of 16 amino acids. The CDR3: CASSLAWDRVTYEQYF. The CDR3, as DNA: TGCGCCAGCAGCTTGGCCTGGGACAGGGTTACCTACGAGCAGTACTTC.

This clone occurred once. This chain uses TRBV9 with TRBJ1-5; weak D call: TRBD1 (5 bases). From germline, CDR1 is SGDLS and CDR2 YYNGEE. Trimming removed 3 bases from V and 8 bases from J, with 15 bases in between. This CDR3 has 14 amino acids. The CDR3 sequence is CASSETPGSEPQHF. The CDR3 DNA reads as TGTGCCAGCAGCGAAACACCAGGGTCGGAGCCCCAGCATTTT.

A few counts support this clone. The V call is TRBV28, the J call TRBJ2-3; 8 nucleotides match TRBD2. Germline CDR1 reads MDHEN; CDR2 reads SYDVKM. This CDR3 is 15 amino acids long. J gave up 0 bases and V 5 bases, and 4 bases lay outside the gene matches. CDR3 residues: CASSSSGGSTDTQYF. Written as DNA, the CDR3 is TGTGCCAGCAGTAGTTCGGGAGGGAGCACAGATACGCAGTATTTT.

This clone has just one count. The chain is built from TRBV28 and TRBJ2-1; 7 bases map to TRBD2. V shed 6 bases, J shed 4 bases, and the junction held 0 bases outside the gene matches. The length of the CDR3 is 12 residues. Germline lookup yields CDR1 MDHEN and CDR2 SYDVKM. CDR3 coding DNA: TGTGCCAGCAGGCGGGGGTACAATGAGCAGTTCTTC. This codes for CASRRGYNEQFF.

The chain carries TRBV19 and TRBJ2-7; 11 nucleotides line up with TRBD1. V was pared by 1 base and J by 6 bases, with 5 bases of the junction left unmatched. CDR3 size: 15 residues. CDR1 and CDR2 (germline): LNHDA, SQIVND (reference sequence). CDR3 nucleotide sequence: TGTGCCAGTAGTATAGCTGGGACAGGGGGATTCGAGCAGTACTTC. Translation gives CASSIAGTGGFEQYF.

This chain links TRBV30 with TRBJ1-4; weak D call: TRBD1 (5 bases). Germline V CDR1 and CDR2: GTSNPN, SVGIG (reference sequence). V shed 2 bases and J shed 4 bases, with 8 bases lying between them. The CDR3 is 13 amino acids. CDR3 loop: CAWSRGDNEKLFF. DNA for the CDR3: TGTGCCTGGAGTAGGGGTGATAATGAAAAACTGTTTTTT.

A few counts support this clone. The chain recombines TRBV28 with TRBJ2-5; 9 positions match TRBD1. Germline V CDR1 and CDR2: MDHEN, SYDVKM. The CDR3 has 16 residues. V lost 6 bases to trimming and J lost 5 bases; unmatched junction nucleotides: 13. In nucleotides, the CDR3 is TGTGCCAGCAGCCCACGGACAGGGGTATTGATCGAGACCCAGTACTTC. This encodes CASSPRTGVLIETQYF.

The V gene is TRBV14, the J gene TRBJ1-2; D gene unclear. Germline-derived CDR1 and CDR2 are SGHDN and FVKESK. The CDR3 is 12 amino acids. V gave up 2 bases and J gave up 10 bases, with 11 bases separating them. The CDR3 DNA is TGTGCCAGCAGCCAAACGAACAGTGCCTACACCTTC. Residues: CASSQTNSAYTF.

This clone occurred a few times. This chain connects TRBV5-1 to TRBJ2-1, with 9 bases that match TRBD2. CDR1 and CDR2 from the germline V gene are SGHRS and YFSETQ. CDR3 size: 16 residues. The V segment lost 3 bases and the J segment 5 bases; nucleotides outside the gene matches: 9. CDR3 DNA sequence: TGCGCCAGCAGCTCCTTAGCGGGAGTCCCCAACAATGAGCAGTTCTTC. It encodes CASSSLAGVPNNEQFF.

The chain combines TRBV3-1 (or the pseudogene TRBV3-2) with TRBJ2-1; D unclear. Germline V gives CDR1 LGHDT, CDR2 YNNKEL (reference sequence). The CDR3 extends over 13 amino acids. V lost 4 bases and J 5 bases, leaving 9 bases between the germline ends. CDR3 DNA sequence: TGTGCCAGCAGCCGTAGCACGAACAATGAGCAGTTCTTC. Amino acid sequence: CASSRSTNNEQFF.